This T cell receptor beta chain was identified in a study of post-analysis software for immune sequencing data. Study details: There were relapsing-remitting, secondary progressive and progressive-relapsing multiple sclerosis among the disease courses included.

General observations from the study: Compared with controls, patients had more of about 5 TRBV segments, including TRBV5-6, TRBV5-1 and TRBV20-1.

This clonotype came up a few times. Its antigen is undetermined. Tagging with unique molecular identifiers was a feature of the TCR beta cDNA libraries. TCRdb re-called the PCR reads through MiXCR, storing one row per CDR3 protein. The sample records about 460,000 distinct CDR3 sequences, around 40% being singletons. V was pared by 0 bases and J by 8 bases, with 20 bases between. This CDR3 region has 17 residues. From germline, CDR1 is MGHRA and CDR2 YSYEKL. The chain links TRBV4-1 to TRBJ2-1; weak D call: TRBD2 (5 bases). The sequence was obtained from a girl under 18 with multiple sclerosis. The specimen was blood. The CDR3 nucleotides read TGCGCCAGCAGCCAAGATACGGCTAGTGGTGTGAGGGATGAGCAGTTCTTC. Residues: CASSQDTASGVRDEQFF.